Presented here are 27 T cell receptor beta chains from one specimen sequenced in a study of beta chain features in type 1 diabetes. TCRB transcripts that were expressed got sequenced, as all of the isolated RNA had been reverse transcribed. The repertoire was sequenced with immunoSEQ multiplex PCR; TCRdb's copy has only in-frame clones and lacks some. The profile covers roughly 700,000 clones, with about an eighth appearing a single time and less than 0.025% taken by the ten largest. No cognate antigen is known for these TCRs. Notes on the study in general: Type 1 diabetes patients had moderately but significantly shorter TCRB CDR3s in all four CD4+ subsets.

Input material: naive CD4+ T cells from blood. Receptors were obtained from a man between 18 and 35 years old with type 1 diabetes.

V is TRBV5-1 and J is TRBJ2-5; D is perhaps TRBD2 (6 bases). The germline gives CDR1 SGHRS, CDR2 YFSETQ. This CDR3 spans 13 amino acids. Trimming shortened V by 4 bases and J by 3 bases, and 10 bases separated the two germline ends. The DNA for the CDR3 is TGCGCCAGCAGCCCGGGACTGGAAGAGACCCAGTACTTC. It codes for CASSPGLEETQYF. Full variable domain (remainder filled in from reference TRBV5-1 and TRBJ2-5): KAGVTQTPRYLIKTRGQQVTLSCSPISGHRSVSWYQQTPGQGLQFLFEYFSETQRNKGNFPGRFSGRQFSNSRSEMNVSTLELGDSALYLCASSPGLEETQYFGPGTRLLVL.

The sample holds a few counts of this clone. This sequence joins TRBV21-1 and TRBJ1-2; the table's D call, TRBD1, was not checked against the DNA. TRBV21-1 is a pseudogene locus. The CDR3 extends over 14 amino acids. The CDR3 loop reads CASSSEGTIPGYTF. CDR3 nucleotide sequence: TGTGCCAGCAGCTCTGAAGGGACAATTCCGGGCTACACCTTC.

This clone was picked up a small number of times. The J gene is TRBJ2-3, the V gene TRBV2, with D unresolved. This CDR3 has 14 residues. Germline V gene lookup returns CDR1 SNHLY and CDR2 FYNNEI. V gave up 7 bases and J gave up 0 bases, with 11 bases separating them. CDR3 DNA: TGTGCCAGCAATCGGCAATCTAGCACAGATACGCAGTATTTT. Protein sequence: CASNRQSSTDTQYF.

The chain links TRBV19 to TRBJ2-5; 7 bases line up with TRBD1. CDR3 size: 14 residues. With V trimmed by 2 bases and J by 5 bases, 5 bases remained unmatched. CDR1 and CDR2 from the germline V gene are LNHDA and SQIVND (reference sequence). The CDR3 is CASSIQGVRETQYF. CDR3 sequence (DNA): TGTGCCAGTAGTATACAGGGGGTCCGGGAGACCCAGTACTTC.

The chain combines TRBV9 with TRBJ2-3; D could derive from TRBD1 or TRBD2 (6 bases each). The V end was cut by 0 bases, the J end by 2 bases, with 13 bases between. The CDR3 has 16 amino acids. Germline CDR1 SGDLS, CDR2 YYNGEE. The CDR3 sequence: CASSVATRGATDTQYF. The CDR3 DNA reads as TGTGCCAGCAGCGTAGCTACTAGGGGGGCCACAGATACGCAGTATTTT.

On this clone itself: Different DNA sequences within this sample yield the same CDR3. V gene TRBV30 combines with J gene TRBJ1-5; a weak D match, TRBD1 (5 bases). V dropped 0 bases and J dropped 2 bases, with 5 bases sitting between them. The germline V gene has CDR1 GTSNPN and CDR2 SVGIG (reference sequence). This CDR3 is built from 13 residues. CDR3 amino acids: CAWSVGGNQPQHF. The CDR3 DNA sequence: TGTGCCTGGAGTGTGGGGGGCAATCAGCCCCAGCATTTT.

This clone has just a few counts. V usage is TRBV7-9 and J usage is TRBJ2-1; TRBD2 matches 11 bases. CDR1 and CDR2 (germline): SEHNR, FQNEAQ (reference sequence). The CDR3 length is 13 residues. J was trimmed by 7 bases and V by 7 bases; bases with no gene match: 3. The CDR3 nucleotides are TGTGCCAGCACCCGGACTAGCGGGAATGAGCAGTTCTTC. Translation: CASTRTSGNEQFF.

The rearrangement uses TRBV9 and TRBJ2-5; a possible D gene is TRBD1 (5 bases). With 3 bases removed from V and 4 bases from J, the gap between germline ends came to 10 bases. The CDR3 length is 13 residues. CDR1 and CDR2 from the germline V gene are SGDLS and YYNGEE. In nucleotides, the CDR3 is TGTGCCAGCAGCGAGGGCAGGGCAGAGACCCAGTACTTC. As protein: CASSEGRAETQYF.

The chain has TRBV28 and TRBJ2-7; D is unclear. This CDR3 contains 15 residues. Trimming took off 5 bases at V and 0 bases at J, with 14 bases between the two ends. In germline, CDR1 is MDHEN, CDR2 SYDVKM. CDR3 amino acids: CASSEYSPSSYEQYF. DNA for the CDR3: TGTGCCAGCAGTGAATACAGTCCCTCCTCCTACGAGCAGTACTTC.

This clone was seen only a few times. This chain joins TRBV7-9 and TRBJ1-2, with a weak D call TRBD1 (6 bases). Germline V gene lookup returns CDR1 SEHNR and CDR2 FQNEAQ (reference sequence). The CDR3 spans 15 residues. Trimming cost V 5 bases and J 0 bases, with 13 bases left between them. DNA of the CDR3: TGTGCCAGCAGCGTCGGGACAAATGCTAACTATGGCTACACCTTC. Protein sequence: CASSVGTNANYGYTF.

This clone occurred a few times. CDR3: CSVEGQGTSTEAFF. The DNA for the CDR3 is TGCAGCGTTGAAGGACAGGGAACTTCTACTGAAGCTTTCTTT. This sequence joins TRBV29-1 and TRBJ1-1; 7 nucleotides line up with TRBD1. The germline V gene encodes CDR1 SQVTM and CDR2 ANQGSEA. CDR3 length equals 14 residues. Trimming at V came to 1 base and at J to 5 bases, leaving 7 bases not matched to a gene.

This clone was observed a handful of times. V usage is TRBV30 and J usage is TRBJ1-2; D uncertain. The CDR3 runs 15 residues. V lost 0 bases and J lost 0, with 11 bases in between. Germline-derived CDR1 and CDR2 are GTSNPN and SVGIG (reference sequence). CDR3 DNA: TGTGCCTGGAGTGTACATGACAAGGCTAACTATGGCTACACCTTC. Translating gives CAWSVHDKANYGYTF.

The CDR3 spells CASRPRYEQYF. As DNA, the CDR3 is TGTGCCAGCAGACCACGCTACGAGCAGTACTTC. The chain combines TRBV27 with TRBJ2-7; D remains unclear. V lost 6 bases to trimming and J lost 3 bases, with 6 bases between them. This CDR3 is 11 amino acids long. Germline assignment: CDR1 MNHEY and CDR2 SMNVEV (reference sequence).

The V call is TRBV19, the J call TRBJ1-2, with 7 nucleotides matching TRBD1. V shed 5 bases and J 5 bases; nucleotides not matched to a gene: 8. Germline assignment: CDR1 LNHDA and CDR2 SQIVND (reference sequence). This CDR3 has 14 residues. The DNA for the CDR3 is TGTGCCAGTAGTGACAGGGAATACGGGTATGGCTACACCTTC. It is translated as CASSDREYGYGYTF.

The chain combines TRBV19 with TRBJ2-1; 9 bases are shared with TRBD2. Germline values: CDR1 LNHDA, CDR2 SQIVND (reference sequence). V trimming: 7 bases; J trimming: 3 bases; junction bases outside the gene matches: 4. The CDR3 has 14 residues. CDR3: CASMGTSLYNEQFF. CDR3 sequence (DNA): TGTGCCAGTATGGGGACTAGCCTCTACAATGAGCAGTTCTTC.

V is TRBV30 and J is TRBJ2-3; tentative D call: TRBD2 (5 bases). The V gene lost 2 bases and the J gene lost 6 bases, with 21 bases spanning the gap. Germline V gene lookup returns CDR1 GTSNPN and CDR2 SVGIG (reference sequence). CDR3 length: 16 amino acids. CDR3 nucleotides: TGTGCCTGGAGTACCGTGGAACCGCTCCCGGGGGATACGCAGTATTTT. It codes for CAWSTVEPLPGDTQYF.

The genes are TRBV4-1 and TRBJ2-5; 14 nucleotides align to TRBD2. With V trimmed by 3 bases and J by 0 bases, 9 bases remained unmatched. CDR3 length equals 19 residues. The germline V gene has CDR1 MGHRA and CDR2 YSYEKL. CDR3 amino acids: CASSQEGTSGGRYQETQYF. Here the CDR3 DNA reads TGCGCCAGCAGCCAGGAGGGGACTAGCGGGGGCCGGTACCAAGAGACCCAGTACTTC.

Note on this clone: Other nucleotide sequences in the sample specify the same CDR3. The chain is built from TRBV18 and TRBJ1-2, with D perhaps TRBD1 (5 bases). The CDR3 is made up of 14 amino acids. Germline loops: CDR1 KGHSH, CDR2 LQKENI. V was cut by 1 base and J by 0 bases, with 6 bases left in between. The CDR3 here is CASSPQGPNYGYTF. Here the CDR3 DNA reads TGTGCCAGCTCACCACAGGGACCTAACTATGGCTACACCTTC.

This clone was seen repeatedly, ten times or more. The rearrangement links TRBV10-3 to TRBJ2-1; no firm D call. Germline loops: CDR1 ENHRY, CDR2 SYGVKD. CDR3 length equals 12 residues. V was clipped by 6 bases and J by 5 bases, with 8 bases between them. CDR3 coding DNA: TGTGCCATCAGGAGTACCCACAATGAGCAGTTCTTC. Its translation is CAIRSTHNEQFF.

This clone turned up a few times. The chain combines TRBV10-1 with TRBJ2-3; D unresolved. V was clipped by 6 bases and J by 0 bases, with 7 bases between them. This CDR3 has 13 amino acids. Per the germline V gene, CDR1 is WNHNN and CDR2 is SYGVQD (reference sequence). Here the CDR3 DNA reads TGCGCCAGCAGCCACGAAAGCACAGATACGCAGTATTTT. Amino acids: CASSHESTDTQYF.

The chain is built from TRBV19 and TRBJ1-2; the D gene is possibly TRBD1 (6 bases). This CDR3 is built from 15 residues. Trimming stripped 5 bases from V and 2 bases from J, with 15 bases between. CDR1 is LNHDA and CDR2 is SQIVND in the germline V gene (reference sequence). The CDR3 DNA reads as TGTGCCAGTAGTCCTCCGGGACACCGAAACTATGGCTACACCTTC. It encodes CASSPPGHRNYGYTF.

The gene calls are TRBV27 and TRBJ2-6, with D hard to call. CDR1 and CDR2 from the germline V gene are MNHEY and SMNVEV (reference sequence). Between the trimmed V and J ends, which lost 3 bases and 4 bases, there was a span of 10 bases. The CDR3 runs 15 residues. Here the CDR3 DNA reads TGTGCCAGCAGTTTCTCGGACGGAGGGGCCAACGTCCTGACTTTC. Translated, it gives CASSFSDGGANVLTF.

This clone has just a few counts. The chain couples TRBV7-3 to TRBJ2-1; D is possibly TRBD2 (5 bases). This CDR3 comprises 13 residues. Per germline, CDR1 SGHTA and CDR2 FQGTGA. Between the trimmed V and J ends, which lost 2 bases and 4 bases, there was a span of 6 bases. CDR3: CASSLGLYNEQFF. Here the CDR3 DNA reads TGTGCCAGCAGCTTAGGACTGTACAATGAGCAGTTCTTC.

This clone was seen only a few times. The gene calls are TRBV28 and TRBJ1-5; D gene ambiguous. The CDR3 spans 14 residues. The germline CDR1 and CDR2 sequences are MDHEN and SYDVKM. V was cut by 5 bases and J by 5 bases, with 13 bases left in between. CDR3 amino acids: CASSEDGRYQPQHF. CDR3 bases: TGTGCCAGCAGTGAGGACGGGCGATATCAGCCCCAGCATTTT.

Concerning this clone: The CDR3 does not close with the conserved phenylalanine or tryptophan, likely indicating a read error. The genes are TRBV27 and TRBJ2-7, with D perhaps matching TRBD2 (5 bases). This CDR3 has 15 amino acids. Germline V gene sequence: CDR1 MNHEY, CDR2 SMNVEV (reference sequence). Trimming removed 6 bases from V and 0 bases from J, with 15 bases in between. Here the CDR3 DNA reads TGTGCCAGCAGCTCACCTGGACTGTCCTCCTACGAGCAGTACATC. It codes for CASSSPGLSSYEQYI.

This clone was recorded a few times. The chain has TRBV19 and TRBJ1-2, with TRBD1 matching over 7 bases. The CDR3 runs to 13 residues. Per germline, CDR1 LNHDA and CDR2 SQIVND (reference sequence). The V segment lost 9 bases and the J segment 8 bases; nucleotides outside the gene matches: 12. The DNA for the CDR3 is TGTGCCAGCGCCACCTTGACAGGGACGGGCTACACCTTC. Amino acid sequence: CASATLTGTGYTF.

In its sample, this clone was seen a few times. The V gene is TRBV5-1, the J gene TRBJ2-5; perhaps D is TRBD1 or TRBD2 (5 bases each). Between the trimmed V and J ends, which lost 1 base and 5 bases, there was a span of 9 bases. This CDR3 has 13 amino acids. Germline V gene sequence: CDR1 SGHRS, CDR2 YFSETQ. This CDR3 reads CASSLSEGETQYF. The CDR3 DNA reads TGCGCCAGCAGCTTGAGTGAGGGGGAGACCCAGTACTTC.